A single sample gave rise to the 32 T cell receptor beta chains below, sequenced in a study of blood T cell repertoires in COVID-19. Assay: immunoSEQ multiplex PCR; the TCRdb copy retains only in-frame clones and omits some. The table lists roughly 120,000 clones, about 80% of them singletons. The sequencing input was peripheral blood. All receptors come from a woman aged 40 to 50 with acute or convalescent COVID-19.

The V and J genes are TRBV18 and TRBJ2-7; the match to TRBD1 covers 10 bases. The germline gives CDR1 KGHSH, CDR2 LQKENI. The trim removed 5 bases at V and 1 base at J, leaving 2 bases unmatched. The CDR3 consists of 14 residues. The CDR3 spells CASSAGQGSYEQYF. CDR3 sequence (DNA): TGTGCCAGCTCAGCGGGACAGGGGTCCTACGAGCAGTACTTC.

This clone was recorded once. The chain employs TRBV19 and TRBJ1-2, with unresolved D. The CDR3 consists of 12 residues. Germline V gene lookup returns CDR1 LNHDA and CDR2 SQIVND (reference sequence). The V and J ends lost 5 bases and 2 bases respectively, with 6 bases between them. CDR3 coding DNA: TGTGCCAGTAGTGTCCGGAACTATGGCTACACCTTC. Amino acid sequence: CASSVRNYGYTF.

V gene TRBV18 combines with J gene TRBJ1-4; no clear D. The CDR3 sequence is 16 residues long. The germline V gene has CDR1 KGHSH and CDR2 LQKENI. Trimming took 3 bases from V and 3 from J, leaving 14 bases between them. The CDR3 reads CASSPLGGSANEKLFF. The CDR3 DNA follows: TGTGCCAGCTCACCCCTGGGAGGATCGGCTAATGAAAAACTGTTTTTT. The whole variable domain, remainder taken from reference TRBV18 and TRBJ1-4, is NAGVMQNPRHLVRRRGQEARLRCSPMKGHSHVYWYRQLPEEGLKFMVYLQKENIIDESGMPKERFSAEFPKEGPSILRIQQVVRGDSAAYFCASSPLGGSANEKLFFGSGTQLSVL.

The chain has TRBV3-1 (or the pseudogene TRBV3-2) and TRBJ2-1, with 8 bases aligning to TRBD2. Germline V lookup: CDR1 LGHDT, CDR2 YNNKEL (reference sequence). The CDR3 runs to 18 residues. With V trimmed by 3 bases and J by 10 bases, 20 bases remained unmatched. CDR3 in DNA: TGTGCCAGCAGCCAGCTTAACCTCTCCGGGGGGGCCTATCGCGAGCAGTTCTTC. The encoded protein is CASSQLNLSGGAYREQFF.

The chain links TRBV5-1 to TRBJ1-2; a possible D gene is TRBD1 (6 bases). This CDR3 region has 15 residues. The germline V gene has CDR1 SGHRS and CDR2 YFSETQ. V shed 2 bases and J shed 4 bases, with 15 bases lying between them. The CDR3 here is CASSLVLDRTYGYTF. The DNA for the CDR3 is TGCGCCAGCAGCTTAGTACTCGACAGGACCTATGGCTACACCTTC.

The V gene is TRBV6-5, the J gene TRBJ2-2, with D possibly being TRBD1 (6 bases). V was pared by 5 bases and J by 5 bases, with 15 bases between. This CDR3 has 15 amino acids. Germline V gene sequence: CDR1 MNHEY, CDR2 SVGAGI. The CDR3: CASSPPGHRTGELFF. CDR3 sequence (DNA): TGTGCCAGCAGTCCCCCGGGACACAGAACCGGGGAGCTGTTTTTT.

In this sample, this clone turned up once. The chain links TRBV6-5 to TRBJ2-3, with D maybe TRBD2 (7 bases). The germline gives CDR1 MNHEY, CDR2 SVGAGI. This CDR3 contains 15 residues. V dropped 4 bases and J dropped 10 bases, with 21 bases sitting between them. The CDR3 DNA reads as TGTGCCAGCAGTTCAACATGGGGGGGCCCCGTTCCGCAGTATTTT. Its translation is CASSSTWGGPVPQYF.

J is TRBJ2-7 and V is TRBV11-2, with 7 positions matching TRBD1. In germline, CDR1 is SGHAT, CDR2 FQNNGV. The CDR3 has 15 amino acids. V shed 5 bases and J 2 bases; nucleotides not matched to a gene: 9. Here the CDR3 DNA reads TGTGCCAGCAGCCTACCGGGACAGTGGCCCTACGAGCAGTACTTC. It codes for CASSLPGQWPYEQYF.

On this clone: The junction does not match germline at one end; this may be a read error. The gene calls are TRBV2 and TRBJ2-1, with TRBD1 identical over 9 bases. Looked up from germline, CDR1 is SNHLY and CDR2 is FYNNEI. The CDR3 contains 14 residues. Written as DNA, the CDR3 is TGTGCCAGCAGTGGAGGGACAGGGTACAGTGAGCAGTTCTTC. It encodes CASSGGTGYSEQFF. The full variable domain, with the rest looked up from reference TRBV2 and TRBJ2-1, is EPEVTQTPSHQVTQMGQEVILRCVPISNHLYFYWYRQILGQKVEFLVSFYNNEISEKSEIFDDQFSVERPDGSNFTLKIRSTKLEDSAMYFCASSGGTGYSEQFFGPGTRLTVL.

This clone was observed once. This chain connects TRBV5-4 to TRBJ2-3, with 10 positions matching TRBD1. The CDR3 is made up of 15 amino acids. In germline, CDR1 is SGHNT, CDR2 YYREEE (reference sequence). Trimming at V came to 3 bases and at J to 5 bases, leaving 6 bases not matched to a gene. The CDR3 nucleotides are TGTGCCAGCAGCTCCCCGGACAGGGGGGGAGATACGCAGTATTTT. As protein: CASSSPDRGGDTQYF.

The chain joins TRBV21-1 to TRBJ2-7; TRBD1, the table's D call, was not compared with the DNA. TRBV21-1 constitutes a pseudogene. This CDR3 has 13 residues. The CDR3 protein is CASSFRDRAEEYF. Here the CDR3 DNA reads TGTGCCAGCAGCTTCAGGGACAGGGCGGAAGAGTACTTC.

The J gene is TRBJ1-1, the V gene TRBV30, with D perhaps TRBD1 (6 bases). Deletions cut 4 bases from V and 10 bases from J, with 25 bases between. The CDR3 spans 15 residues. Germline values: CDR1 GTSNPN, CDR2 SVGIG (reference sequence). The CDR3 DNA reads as TGTGCCTGGACCACCGCCACAGGGTATTTAGTAAGAGCTTTCTTT. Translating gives CAWTTATGYLVRAFF.

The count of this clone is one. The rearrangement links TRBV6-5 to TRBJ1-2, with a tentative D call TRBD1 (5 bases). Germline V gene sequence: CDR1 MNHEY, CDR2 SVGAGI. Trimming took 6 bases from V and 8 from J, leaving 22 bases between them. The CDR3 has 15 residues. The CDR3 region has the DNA TGTGCCAGCAGGAGAGACAGCACCTCTTTGAGGGGCTACACCTTC. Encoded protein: CASRRDSTSLRGYTF.

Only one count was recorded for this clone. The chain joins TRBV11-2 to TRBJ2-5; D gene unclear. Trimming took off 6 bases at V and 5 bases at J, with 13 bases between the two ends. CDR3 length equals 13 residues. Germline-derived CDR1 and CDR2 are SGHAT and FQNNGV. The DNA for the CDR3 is TGTGCCAGCAGGTTACCCCCCCTCGAGACCCAGTACTTC. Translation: CASRLPPLETQYF.

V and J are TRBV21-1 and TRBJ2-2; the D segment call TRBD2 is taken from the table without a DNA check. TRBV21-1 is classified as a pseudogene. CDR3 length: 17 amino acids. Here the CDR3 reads CASSKGGGGTLTGELFF. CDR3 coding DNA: TGTGCCAGCAGCAAAGGTGGGGGAGGGACGCTAACCGGGGAGCTGTTTTTT.

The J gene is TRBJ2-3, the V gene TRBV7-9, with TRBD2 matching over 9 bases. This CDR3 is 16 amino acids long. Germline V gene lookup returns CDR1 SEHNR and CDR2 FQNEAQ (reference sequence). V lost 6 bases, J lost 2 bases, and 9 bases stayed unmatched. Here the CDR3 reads CASRVGLAGFTDTQYF. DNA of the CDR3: TGTGCCAGCAGGGTCGGGCTAGCGGGGTTCACAGATACGCAGTATTTT.

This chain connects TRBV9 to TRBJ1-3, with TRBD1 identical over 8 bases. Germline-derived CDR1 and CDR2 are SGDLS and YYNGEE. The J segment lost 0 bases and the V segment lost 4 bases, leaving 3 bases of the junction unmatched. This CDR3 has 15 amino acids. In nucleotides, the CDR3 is TGTGCCAGCAGCCCAGGGACAGGCTCTGGAAACACCATATATTTT. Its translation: CASSPGTGSGNTIYF.

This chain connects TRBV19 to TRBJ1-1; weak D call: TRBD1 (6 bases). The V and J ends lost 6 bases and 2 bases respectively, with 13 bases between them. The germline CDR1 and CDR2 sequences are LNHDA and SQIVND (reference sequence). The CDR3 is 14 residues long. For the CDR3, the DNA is TGTGCCAGTAGCCAATTGGACAGAAACACTGAAGCTTTCTTT. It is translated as CASSQLDRNTEAFF.

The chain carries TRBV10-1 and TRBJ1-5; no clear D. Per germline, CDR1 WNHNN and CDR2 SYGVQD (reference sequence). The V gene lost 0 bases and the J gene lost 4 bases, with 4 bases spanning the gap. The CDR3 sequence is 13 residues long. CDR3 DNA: TGCGCCAGCAGTGAGTCGCTAAATCAGCCCCAGCATTTT. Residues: CASSESLNQPQHF.

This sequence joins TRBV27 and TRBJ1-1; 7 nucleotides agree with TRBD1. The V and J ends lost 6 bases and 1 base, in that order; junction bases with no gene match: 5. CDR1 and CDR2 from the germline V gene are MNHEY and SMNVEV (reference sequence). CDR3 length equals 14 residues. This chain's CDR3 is CASSFHRGNTEAFF. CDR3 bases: TGTGCCAGCAGCTTCCACAGGGGGAACACTGAAGCTTTCTTT.

CDR3 nucleotide sequence: TGTGCCAGCAGCCAAGGAGTACTAGCGGTGACAGATACGCAGTATTTT. This codes for CASSQGVLAVTDTQYF. The rearrangement uses TRBV14 and TRBJ2-3; TRBD2 aligns across 8 bases. CDR3 size: 16 residues. V gave up 1 base and J gave up 3 bases; unmatched junction bases: 6. Per germline, CDR1 SGHDN and CDR2 FVKESK.

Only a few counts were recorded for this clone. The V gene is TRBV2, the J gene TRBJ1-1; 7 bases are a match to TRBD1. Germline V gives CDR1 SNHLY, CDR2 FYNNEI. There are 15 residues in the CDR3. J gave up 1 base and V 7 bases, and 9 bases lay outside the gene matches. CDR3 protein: CASNNRQGGNTEAFF. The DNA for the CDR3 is TGTGCCAGCAACAACCGACAGGGCGGGAACACTGAAGCTTTCTTT.

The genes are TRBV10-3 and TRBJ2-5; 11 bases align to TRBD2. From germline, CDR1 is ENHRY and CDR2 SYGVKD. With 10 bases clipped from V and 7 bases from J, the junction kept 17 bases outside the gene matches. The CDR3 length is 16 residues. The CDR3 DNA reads TGTGCCAGCGGTAGCGGGGGGGCCCTGGCTAGAGGGACCCAGTACTTC. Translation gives CASGSGGALARGTQYF.

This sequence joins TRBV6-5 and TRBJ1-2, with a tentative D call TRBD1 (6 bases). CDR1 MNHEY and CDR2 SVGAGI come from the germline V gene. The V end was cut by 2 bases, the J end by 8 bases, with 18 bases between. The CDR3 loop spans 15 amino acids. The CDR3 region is CASSYGIGQGWGYTF. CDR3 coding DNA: TGTGCCAGCAGTTACGGGATCGGGCAGGGGTGGGGCTACACCTTC.

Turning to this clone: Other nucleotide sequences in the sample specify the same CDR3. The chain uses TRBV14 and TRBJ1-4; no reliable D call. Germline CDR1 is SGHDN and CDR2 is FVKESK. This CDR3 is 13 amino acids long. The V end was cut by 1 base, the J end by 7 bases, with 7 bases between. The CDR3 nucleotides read TGTGCCAGCAGCCAAGTCTCGAGTGAAAAACTGTTTTTT. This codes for CASSQVSSEKLFF. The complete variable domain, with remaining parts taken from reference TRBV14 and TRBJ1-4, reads EAGVTQFPSHSVIEKGQTVTLRCDPISGHDNLYWYRRVMGKEIKFLLHFVKESKQDESGMPNNRFLAERTGGTYSTLKVQPAELEDSGVYFCASSQVSSEKLFFGSGTQLSVL.

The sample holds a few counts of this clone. The CDR3 loop reads CASSFGGYGEAFF. CDR3 in DNA: TGCGCCAGCAGCTTCGGAGGATATGGTGAAGCTTTCTTT. The genes are TRBV5-1 and TRBJ1-1; D is unresolved. V lost 2 bases to trimming and J lost 7 bases, with 12 bases between them. This CDR3 contains 13 residues. Germline lookup yields CDR1 SGHRS and CDR2 YFSETQ.

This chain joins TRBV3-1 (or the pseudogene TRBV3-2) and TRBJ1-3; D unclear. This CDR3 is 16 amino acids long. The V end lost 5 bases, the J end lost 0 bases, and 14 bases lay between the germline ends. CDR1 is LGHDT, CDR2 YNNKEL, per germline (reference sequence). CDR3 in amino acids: CASSKKGQASGNTIYF. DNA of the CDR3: TGTGCCAGCAGCAAAAAAGGCCAGGCCTCTGGAAACACCATATATTTT.

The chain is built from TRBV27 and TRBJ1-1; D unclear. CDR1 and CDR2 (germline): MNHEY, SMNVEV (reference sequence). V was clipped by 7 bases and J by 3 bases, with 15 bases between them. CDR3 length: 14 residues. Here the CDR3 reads CASTRSTPDTEAFF. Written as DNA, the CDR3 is TGTGCCAGCACCAGGTCTACTCCGGACACTGAAGCTTTCTTT.

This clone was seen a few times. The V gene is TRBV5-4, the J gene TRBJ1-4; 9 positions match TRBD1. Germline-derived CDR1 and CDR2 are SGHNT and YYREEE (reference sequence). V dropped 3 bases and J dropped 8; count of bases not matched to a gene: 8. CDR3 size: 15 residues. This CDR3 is CASSSNRGLNEKLFF. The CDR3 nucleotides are TGTGCCAGCAGCTCCAACAGGGGGCTAAACGAAAAACTGTTTTTT.

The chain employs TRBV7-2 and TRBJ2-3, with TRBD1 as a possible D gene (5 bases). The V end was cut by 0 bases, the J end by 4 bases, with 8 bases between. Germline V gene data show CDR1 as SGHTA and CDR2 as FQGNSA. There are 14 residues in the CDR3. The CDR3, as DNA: TGTGCCAGCAGCTTAGCCCTACAGGCAGATACGCAGTATTTT. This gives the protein CASSLALQADTQYF.

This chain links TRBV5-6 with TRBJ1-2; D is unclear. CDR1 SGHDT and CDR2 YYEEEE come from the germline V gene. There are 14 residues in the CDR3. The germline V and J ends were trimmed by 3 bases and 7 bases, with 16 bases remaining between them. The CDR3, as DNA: TGTGCCAGCAGCTGGCTGAGCGCCTCGAGTGGCTACACCTTC. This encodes CASSWLSASSGYTF.

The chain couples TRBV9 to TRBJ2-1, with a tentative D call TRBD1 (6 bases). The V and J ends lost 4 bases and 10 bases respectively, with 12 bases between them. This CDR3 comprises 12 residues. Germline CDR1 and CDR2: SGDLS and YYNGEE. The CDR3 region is CASSPQGNEQFF. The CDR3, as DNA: TGTGCCAGCAGCCCTCAGGGGAACGAGCAGTTCTTC.